These 24 T cell receptor beta chains originate from one sample sequenced in a study of blood T cell repertoires in COVID-19. Method: immunoSEQ multiplex PCR; TCRdb's copy keeps in-frame clones and lacks some. The sample holds fewer than 350,000 clones, around nine tenths seen once. The material sequenced was PBMCs or T cells enriched from blood (not recorded which). Every receptor here comes from a woman aged 40 to 55 who had recovered from COVID-19.

V gene TRBV18 combines with J gene TRBJ2-5; 7 bases match TRBD2. Germline trimming cut 8 bases from V and 5 bases from J; bases unmatched to any gene: 8. Germline-derived CDR1 and CDR2 are KGHSH and LQKENI. The CDR3 has 13 residues. The DNA of the CDR3 is TGTGCCAGCCGGAGCCTAGCGGCGGAGACCCAGTACTTC. Protein: CASRSLAAETQYF.

The genes are TRBV4-1 and TRBJ2-3; 15 bases align to TRBD2. The CDR3 has 16 amino acids. The ends lost 4 bases at V and 3 bases at J; junction bases unmatched: 2. Germline-derived CDR1 and CDR2 are MGHRA and YSYEKL. CDR3 residues: CASSLGLAGGTDTQYF. The CDR3 nucleotides read TGCGCCAGCAGCCTCGGACTAGCGGGAGGGACAGATACGCAGTATTTT.

V usage is TRBV7-2 and J usage is TRBJ2-5; the match to TRBD2 covers 7 bases. CDR1 is SGHTA, CDR2 FQGNSA, per germline. This CDR3 is 13 amino acids long. V shed 0 bases, J shed 7 bases, and the junction held 2 bases outside the gene matches. The CDR3 nucleotides read TGTGCCAGCAGCTTAGCAGGGAGGGGGACCCAGTACTTC. Translation gives CASSLAGRGTQYF.

V usage is TRBV29-1 and J usage is TRBJ2-1, with 11 bases matching TRBD2. Germline V gives CDR1 SQVTM, CDR2 ANQGSEA. V lost 0 bases, J lost 13 bases, and 14 bases stayed unmatched. The CDR3 consists of 16 residues. CDR3 bases: TGCAGCGTTGAAGATCGGCTAGCGGGGGGTCCTTCCCAACAGTTCTTC. Its protein product is CSVEDRLAGGPSQQFF.

The chain carries TRBV7-9 and TRBJ1-4; 8 bases align to TRBD1. V was pared by 6 bases and J by 8 bases, with 11 bases of the junction left unmatched. Germline V gives CDR1 SEHNR, CDR2 FQNEAQ (reference sequence). This CDR3 comprises 15 residues. The CDR3 sequence: CASSYGQGGFEKLFF. CDR3 nucleotides: TGTGCCAGCAGTTACGGACAGGGTGGGTTCGAAAAACTGTTTTTT. The entire variable domain, with the rest obtained from reference TRBV7-9 and TRBJ1-4, is as follows: DTGVSQNPRHKITKRGQNVTFRCDPISEHNRLYWYRQTLGQGPEFLTYFQNEAQLEKSRLLSDRFSAERPKGSFSTLEIQRTEQGDSAMYLCASSYGQGGFEKLFFGSGTQLSVL.

This chain uses TRBV24-1 with TRBJ2-5, with D possibly being TRBD2 (6 bases). V was trimmed by 3 bases and J by 5 bases, leaving 15 bases between them. Germline V lookup: CDR1 KGHDR, CDR2 SFDVKD. The CDR3 is 15 amino acids. The DNA of the CDR3 is TGTGCCACCAGTGATCCCCGCGGGGCCTCGGAGACCCAGTACTTC. This encodes CATSDPRGASETQYF.

The V gene is TRBV7-2, the J gene TRBJ1-5, with 7 bases identical to TRBD1. Trimming at V came to 0 bases and at J to 5 bases, leaving 4 bases not matched to a gene. There are 15 residues in the CDR3. CDR1 and CDR2 (germline): SGHTA, FQGNSA. CDR3 nucleotides: TGTGCCAGCAGCTTAGCGGGGACAGTTCATCAGCCCCAGCATTTT. It translates to CASSLAGTVHQPQHF.

This chain joins TRBV19 and TRBJ2-7; 7 bases are shared with TRBD1. Looked up from germline, CDR1 is LNHDA and CDR2 is SQIVND (reference sequence). The V segment lost 6 bases and the J segment 2 bases; nucleotides outside the gene matches: 7. This CDR3 comprises 14 residues. For the CDR3, the DNA is TGTGCCAGTAGCCCCGGGACAGACGCCTACGAGCAGTACTTC. This codes for CASSPGTDAYEQYF.

The chain combines TRBV9 with TRBJ2-1; 8 nucleotides align to TRBD2. The CDR3 totals 16 residues. The trim removed 4 bases at V and 0 bases at J, leaving 6 bases unmatched. CDR1 is SGDLS, CDR2 YYNGEE, per germline. The CDR3 sequence: CASSPDGLASYNEQFF. CDR3 bases: TGTGCCAGCAGCCCCGACGGACTAGCCTCCTACAATGAGCAGTTCTTC.

The chain is built from TRBV6-4 and TRBJ2-1; TRBD2 is a possible D gene (6 bases). Trimming left V 6 bases short and J 4 bases short, with 16 bases between. Germline loops: CDR1 MRHNA, CDR2 SNTAGT. CDR3 size: 15 residues. CDR3 nucleotide sequence: TGTGCCAGCAGCGCAGAAGGAGGGGTATACAATGAGCAGTTCTTC. This codes for CASSAEGGVYNEQFF.

The J gene is TRBJ2-5, the V gene TRBV7-9; D uncertain. Germline CDR1 SEHNR, CDR2 FQNEAQ (reference sequence). The CDR3 covers 13 residues. V gave up 1 base and J gave up 2 bases, with 5 bases separating them. In nucleotides, the CDR3 is TGTGCCAGCAGCTTAGGACAACAAGAGACCCAGTACTTC. Its protein product is CASSLGQQETQYF.

The genes are TRBV27 and TRBJ2-7; D may be TRBD1 (5 bases). Per germline, CDR1 MNHEY and CDR2 SMNVEV (reference sequence). This CDR3 spans 14 amino acids. Trimming took 8 bases from V and 1 from J, leaving 15 bases between them. The chain's CDR3 is CASSAGRGSYEQYF. The CDR3 coding sequence is TGTGCCAGCTCCGCAGGTAGGGGTTCCTACGAGCAGTACTTC.

The rearrangement joins TRBV3-1 (or the pseudogene TRBV3-2) to TRBJ2-2; 7 positions match TRBD2. The CDR3 consists of 14 residues. With V trimmed by 4 bases and J by 7 bases, 6 bases remained unmatched. The germline V gene has CDR1 LGHDT and CDR2 YNNKEL (reference sequence). CDR3 in amino acids: CASSRTRLGGELFF. CDR3 DNA sequence: TGTGCCAGCAGCCGGACTAGACTGGGCGGGGAGCTGTTTTTT.

The rearrangement uses TRBV15 and TRBJ1-4, with TRBD1 as a possible D gene (5 bases). Germline CDR1 and CDR2: LNHNV and YYDKDF (reference sequence). Trimming cost V 5 bases and J 6 bases, with 16 bases left between them. CDR3 length equals 15 residues. CDR3 loop: CATSGVGGVDEKLFF. The CDR3, as DNA: TGTGCCACCAGCGGCGTCGGGGGAGTGGATGAAAAACTGTTTTTT. The full variable domain, completed using reference TRBV15 and TRBJ1-4, is DAMVIQNPRYQVTQFGKPVTLSCSQTLNHNVMYWYQQKSSQAPKLLFHYYDKDFNNEADTPDNFQSRRPNTSFCFLDIRSPGLGDTAMYLCATSGVGGVDEKLFFGSGTQLSVL.

The chain recombines TRBV7-2 with TRBJ2-7, with TRBD1 as a possible D gene (6 bases). V was pared by 1 base and J by 1 base, with 8 bases between. The CDR3 sequence is 14 residues long. The germline V gene encodes CDR1 SGHTA and CDR2 FQGNSA. The CDR3, as DNA: TGTGCCAGCAGCTTAGATGGACAGTCCTACGAGCAGTACTTC. Translated, it gives CASSLDGQSYEQYF.

The rearrangement uses TRBV7-2 and TRBJ2-2; TRBD2 agrees at 13 bases. CDR3 size: 15 residues. The germline V gene has CDR1 SGHTA and CDR2 FQGNSA. Losses at the gene ends were 5 bases for V and 10 bases for J; bases not matched to a gene: 7. The CDR3 DNA follows: TGTGCCAGCAGCGGACTAGCGGGAGCACCGGCGGAGCTGTTTTTT. Translating gives CASSGLAGAPAELFF.

The V gene is TRBV7-9, the J gene TRBJ1-2, with D hard to call. V gave up 5 bases and J gave up 8 bases, with 15 bases separating them. Germline V gives CDR1 SEHNR, CDR2 FQNEAQ (reference sequence). The length of the CDR3 is 13 residues. The CDR3: CASSPGGPPGYTF. The CDR3 DNA follows: TGTGCCAGCAGCCCTGGCGGGCCGCCCGGCTACACCTTC.

This rearrangement joins TRBV3-1 (or the pseudogene TRBV3-2) to TRBJ1-2; a possible D gene is TRBD1 (6 bases). The germline V gene has CDR1 LGHDT and CDR2 YNNKEL (reference sequence). Trimming took 0 bases from V and 8 from J, leaving 13 bases between them. The CDR3 runs to 14 residues. The CDR3 loop reads CASSQDPQGRGYTF. The DNA of the CDR3 is TGTGCCAGCAGCCAAGACCCACAGGGTCGGGGCTACACCTTC.

The chain links TRBV5-1 to TRBJ2-1; perhaps TRBD2 as D (6 bases). CDR1 is SGHRS, CDR2 YFSETQ, per germline. V gave up 0 bases and J gave up 6 bases, with 16 bases separating them. The CDR3 extends over 16 amino acids. The CDR3 region has the DNA TGCGCCAGCAGCTTGGAGTCGGCGGGGTCCACCAATGAGCAGTTCTTC. Encoded protein: CASSLESAGSTNEQFF.

V and J are TRBV27 and TRBJ1-1; 10 bases match TRBD1. The ends lost 3 bases at V and 8 bases at J; junction bases unmatched: 0. This CDR3 is built from 12 residues. Germline V gene lookup returns CDR1 MNHEY and CDR2 SMNVEV (reference sequence). The DNA of the CDR3 is TGTGCCAGCAGTTTGACAGGGGGCGAAGCTTTCTTT. It encodes CASSLTGGEAFF.

The V gene is TRBV2, the J gene TRBJ2-5; D is unclear. The length of the CDR3 is 13 residues. V gave up 5 bases and J gave up 7 bases, with 14 bases separating them. The germline gives CDR1 SNHLY, CDR2 FYNNEI. The CDR3 DNA is TGTGCCAGCAGTCCGGTCGGGTACGGGACCCAGTACTTC. Amino acids: CASSPVGYGTQYF.

The chain uses TRBV19 and TRBJ2-5, with a possible D match to TRBD2 (6 bases). The CDR3 extends over 14 amino acids. The V and J ends lost 1 base and 5 bases respectively, with 11 bases between them. Germline-derived CDR1 and CDR2 are LNHDA and SQIVND (reference sequence). CDR3 bases: TGTGCCAGTAGTATAGGTCAGGAGGGGGAGACCCAGTACTTC. It yields the protein CASSIGQEGETQYF.

The sample holds a few counts of this clone. The V and J genes are TRBV11-2 and TRBJ1-2; a possible D gene is TRBD1 (5 bases). The CDR3 consists of 13 residues. V lost 5 bases and J 4 bases, leaving 11 bases between the germline ends. Germline V gives CDR1 SGHAT, CDR2 FQNNGV. The CDR3 sequence is CASSADNAYGYTF. In nucleotides, the CDR3 is TGTGCCAGCAGCGCGGACAATGCCTATGGCTACACCTTC.

This sequence joins TRBV5-1 and TRBJ2-1, with TRBD1 matching over 12 bases. V shed 3 bases and J 7 bases; nucleotides not matched to a gene: 5. The germline CDR1 and CDR2 sequences are SGHRS and YFSETQ. The CDR3 length is 15 residues. The CDR3 region has the DNA TGCGCCAGCAGCTGGGGGACAGGGGGCGCGAATGAGCAGTTCTTC. This gives the protein CASSWGTGGANEQFF.